The 6 T cell receptor beta chains presented below share a single source sample, sequenced in a study of cytomegalovirus exposure and HLA in healthy donors (dated by TCRdb to the late 2010s). Library generation was performed with the immunoSEQ multiplex PCR assay. Held by TCRdb, this immuneACCESS table contains in-frame sequences only and omits some clones. Under half of the omission traces to an unresolved V gene where checked; the cause of the rest is unknown. Across this sample there are roughly 250,000 clones, with approximately 86% seen only once. Jointly, the top ten make up around 1.3% of the sample. Sequenced material: PBMCs. The source is a woman aged 30 to 39 in good health and CMV-seropositive.

The rearrangement uses TRBV29-1 and TRBJ2-2; tentatively, D is TRBD1 (5 bases). The CDR3 has 13 residues. V was pared by 3 bases and J by 5 bases, with 10 bases between. Per the germline V gene, CDR1 is SQVTM and CDR2 is ANQGSEA. CDR3 amino acids: CSVEETETGELFF. As DNA, the CDR3 is TGCAGCGTTGAGGAGACAGAGACCGGGGAGCTGTTTTTT.

The rearrangement joins TRBV4-1 to TRBJ2-5, with 8 bases fitting TRBD2. Trimming at V came to 4 bases and at J to 5 bases, leaving 6 bases not matched to a gene. The CDR3 spans 14 residues. Looked up from germline, CDR1 is MGHRA and CDR2 is YSYEKL. The CDR3 DNA sequence: TGCGCCAGCAGCCCAAGCGGGAGCGAGGAGACCCAGTACTTC. Amino acids: CASSPSGSEETQYF.

V usage is TRBV29-1 and J usage is TRBJ2-3; D unclear. V lost 8 bases and J 5 bases, leaving 8 bases between the germline ends. Germline V gene sequence: CDR1 SQVTM, CDR2 ANQGSEA. The CDR3 is 10 amino acids. Written as DNA, the CDR3 is TGCAGCTATGGAGAAGATACGCAGTATTTT. This gives the protein CSYGEDTQYF.

This chain connects TRBV9 to TRBJ2-3, with 7 bases that match TRBD1. Trimming at V came to 4 bases and at J to 2 bases, leaving 7 bases not matched to a gene. CDR1 SGDLS and CDR2 YYNGEE come from the germline V gene. The CDR3 runs to 15 residues. The CDR3 DNA reads as TGTGCCAGCAGCCAGACAGGGTATTACACAGATACGCAGTATTTT. Amino acid sequence: CASSQTGYYTDTQYF.

The chain joins TRBV27 to TRBJ2-7; the match to TRBD2 covers 13 bases. With 5 bases clipped from V and 6 bases from J, the junction kept 16 bases outside the gene matches. Germline V lookup: CDR1 MNHEY, CDR2 SMNVEV (reference sequence). This CDR3 has 18 residues. The CDR3 DNA follows: TGTGCCAGCAGTGGTACTAGCGGGAGGGCCGTCCGTATTTTCGAGCAGTACTTC. It specifies CASSGTSGRAVRIFEQYF.

CDR3 sequence: CASSLSGRLYEQYF. The CDR3 DNA is TGTGCCAGCAGCTTGAGCGGGAGACTCTACGAGCAGTACTTC. This sequence joins TRBV13 and TRBJ2-7; TRBD2 matches at 8 bases. This CDR3 spans 14 amino acids. V was pared by 3 bases and J by 3 bases, with 4 bases of the junction left unmatched. Germline V gene sequence: CDR1 PRHDT, CDR2 FYEKMQ (reference sequence).